The rows below give T cell receptor beta chains drawn from one sample of a study of untreated major depressive disorder. Sequenced by immunoSEQ multiplex PCR; TCRdb stores in-frame clones only, minus some. The table has about 15,000 clones, approximately 90% seen once. Source material: CD4+ T cells from PBMCs. The receptors stem from a woman aged 25 to 39 with major depressive disorder. The CDR3 runs from the conserved cysteine through the conserved F or W. D genes are given only for firm matches. For some rows the clone size is stated as once, few or many, or as a class when expanded; others skip it.

clone size: NA; J gene: TRBJ1-2; D gene: TRBD1; V gene: TRBV30; CDR3 protein: CAWFTGTGVRSSGYTF; CDR3 DNA: TGTGCCTGGTTCACCGGGACAGGGGTTCGGAGTAGTGGCTACACCTTC
clone size: once; J gene: TRBJ2-1; D gene: NA; V gene: TRBV29-1; CDR3 protein: CSVDRGLNNEQFF; CDR3 DNA: TGCAGCGTTGACAGGGGTCTCAACAATGAGCAGTTCTTC
clone size: NA; J gene: TRBJ2-3; D gene: TRBD2; V gene: TRBV5-1; CDR3 protein: CASREVTTDTQYF; CDR3 DNA: TGCGCCAGTCGGGAGGTCACCACAGATACGCAGTATTTT
clone size: NA; J gene: TRBJ2-5; D gene: NA; V gene: TRBV18; CDR3 protein: CASSPLQETQYF; CDR3 DNA: TGTGCCAGCTCACCCCTCCAAGAGACCCAGTACTTC
clone size: NA; J gene: TRBJ1-5; D gene: TRBD1; V gene: TRBV7-9; CDR3 protein: CASSLTGRQPQHF; CDR3 DNA: TGTGCCAGCAGCTTGACAGGGCGGCAGCCCCAGCATTTT
clone size: NA; J gene: TRBJ1-1; D gene: TRBD1; V gene: TRBV6-1; CDR3 protein: CASTIGQGGNTEAFF; CDR3 DNA: TGTGCCAGCACCATCGGACAGGGCGGGAACACTGAAGCTTTCTTT
clone size: NA; J gene: TRBJ2-2; D gene: TRBD1; V gene: TRBV5-1; CDR3 protein: CASSGTPRDSFPGELFF; CDR3 DNA: TGCGCCAGCAGCGGTACACCCCGGGACAGCTTTCCCGGGGAGCTGTTTTTT
clone size: NA; J gene: TRBJ2-5; D gene: NA; V gene: TRBV7-9; CDR3 protein: CASSSNRGQETQYF; CDR3 DNA: TGTGCCAGCAGCTCAAATAGGGGGCAAGAGACCCAGTACTTC
clone size: NA; J gene: TRBJ1-2; D gene: NA; V gene: TRBV6-6; CDR3 protein: CASSWGGTDGYTF; CDR3 DNA: TGTGCCAGCAGTTGGGGGGGAACGGATGGCTACACCTTC
clone size: NA; J gene: TRBJ2-1; D gene: TRBD2; V gene: TRBV5-6; CDR3 protein: CASSPIPGLRGGSYNEQFF; CDR3 DNA: TGTGCCAGCAGCCCCATTCCGGGACTACGCGGCGGTTCCTACAATGAGCAGTTCTTC
clone size: NA; J gene: TRBJ2-7; D gene: NA; V gene: TRBV4-3; CDR3 protein: CASSSSSLGGLYEQYF; CDR3 DNA: TGCGCCAGCAGCTCCTCTTCCTTGGGGGGGCTATACGAGCAGTACTTC
clone size: NA; J gene: TRBJ2-1; D gene: NA; V gene: TRBV7-6; CDR3 protein: CASSLAGDWNEQFF; CDR3 DNA: TGTGCCAGCAGCTTAGCGGGAGATTGGAATGAGCAGTTCTTC
clone size: NA; J gene: TRBJ2-5; D gene: TRBD2; V gene: TRBV27; CDR3 protein: CASILRGGPGETQYF; CDR3 DNA: TGTGCCAGCATCCTACGGGGAGGGCCGGGTGAGACCCAGTACTTC
clone size: NA; J gene: TRBJ1-5; D gene: NA; V gene: TRBV6-1; CDR3 protein: CASNDSNQPQHF; CDR3 DNA: TGTGCCAGCAACGATAGCAATCAGCCCCAGCATTTT
clone size: NA; J gene: TRBJ1-5; D gene: NA; V gene: TRBV7-2; CDR3 protein: CASSSTGNQPQHF; CDR3 DNA: TGTGCCAGCAGCTCAACAGGGAATCAGCCCCAGCATTTT
clone size: NA; J gene: TRBJ1-2; D gene: TRBD1; V gene: TRBV19; CDR3 protein: CASEPRDRPPNYGYTF; CDR3 DNA: TGTGCCAGCGAACCCAGGGACAGACCTCCTAACTATGGCTACACCTTC
clone size: NA; J gene: TRBJ1-2; D gene: NA; V gene: TRBV7-9; CDR3 protein: CASSFTGVAYGYTF; CDR3 DNA: TGTGCCAGCAGCTTTACTGGGGTAGCCTATGGCTACACCTTC
clone size: NA; J gene: TRBJ1-2; D gene: NA; V gene: TRBV20-1; CDR3 protein: CSASRYGYTF; CDR3 DNA: TGCAGTGCTAGCCGTTATGGCTACACCTTC
clone size: NA; J gene: TRBJ1-2; D gene: NA; V gene: TRBV30; CDR3 protein: CALNQALYGYTF; CDR3 DNA: TGTGCTTTAAATCAGGCTCTTTATGGCTACACCTTC
clone size: NA; J gene: TRBJ2-7; D gene: TRBD2; V gene: TRBV2; CDR3 protein: CASSEDRASGRIREQYF; CDR3 DNA: TGTGCCAGCAGTGAAGATCGGGCTAGCGGGAGGATCCGCGAGCAGTACTTC
clone size: NA; J gene: TRBJ2-7; D gene: TRBD1; V gene: TRBV11-3; CDR3 protein: CASSRTGAVYEQYF; CDR3 DNA: TGTGCCAGCAGCAGGACAGGGGCCGTTTACGAGCAGTACTTC
clone size: NA; J gene: TRBJ2-3; D gene: TRBD2; V gene: TRBV11-2; CDR3 protein: CASSFGLAGVTDTQYF; CDR3 DNA: TGTGCCAGCAGCTTCGGACTAGCGGGAGTCACAGATACGCAGTATTTT
clone size: NA; J gene: TRBJ2-1; D gene: TRBD1; V gene: TRBV5-1; CDR3 protein: CASSRSGTDNNEQFF; CDR3 DNA: TGCGCCAGCAGCAGATCCGGGACAGACAACAATGAGCAGTTCTTC
clone size: NA; J gene: TRBJ2-1; D gene: TRBD2; V gene: TRBV2; CDR3 protein: CASSETLAGDPYNEQFF; CDR3 DNA: TGTGCCAGCAGTGAAACCCTAGCGGGAGACCCCTACAATGAGCAGTTCTTC
clone size: NA; J gene: TRBJ1-3; D gene: NA; V gene: TRBV5-1; CDR3 protein: CASRETVLPSDTIYF; CDR3 DNA: TGCGCCAGCAGAGAGACGGTCCTTCCGTCGGACACCATATATTTT
clone size: NA; J gene: TRBJ1-1; D gene: NA; V gene: TRBV4-3; CDR3 protein: CASSHDYGDTEAFF; CDR3 DNA: TGCGCCAGCAGCCACGATTATGGGGACACTGAAGCTTTCTTT
clone size: NA; J gene: TRBJ2-3; D gene: TRBD2; V gene: TRBV7-8; CDR3 protein: CASSLAGSGRSDTQYF; CDR3 DNA: TGTGCCAGCAGCTTAGCGGGTAGCGGGAGGTCAGATACGCAGTATTTT
clone size: NA; J gene: TRBJ2-7; D gene: NA; V gene: TRBV30; CDR3 protein: CAWSTSYEQYF; CDR3 DNA: TGTGCCTGGAGCACCTCTTACGAGCAGTACTTC
clone size: NA; J gene: TRBJ2-7; D gene: NA; V gene: TRBV27; CDR3 protein: CASSDTSYEQYF; CDR3 DNA: TGTGCCAGCAGCGACACTTCCTACGAGCAGTACTTC
clone size: once; J gene: TRBJ1-3; D gene: TRBD1; V gene: TRBV19; CDR3 protein: CASSIGTGGNTIYF; CDR3 DNA: TGTGCCAGTAGTATCGGGACAGGCGGAAACACCATATATTTT
clone size: NA; J gene: TRBJ1-1; D gene: NA; V gene: TRBV7-2; CDR3 protein: CASSPRWGGDAFF; CDR3 DNA: TGTGCCAGCAGCCCCCGTTGGGGGGGCGATGCTTTCTTT
clone size: NA; J gene: TRBJ2-2; D gene: TRBD2; V gene: TRBV5-1; CDR3 protein: CASSGGLAAGELFF; CDR3 DNA: TGCGCCAGCAGCGGGGGACTAGCTGCCGGGGAGCTGTTTTTT
clone size: NA; J gene: TRBJ2-1; D gene: TRBD2; V gene: TRBV10-3; CDR3 protein: CAIRGDLAGVEFF; CDR3 DNA: TGTGCCATCAGAGGGGATCTAGCGGGAGTGGAGTTCTTC
clone size: NA; J gene: TRBJ2-1; D gene: TRBD2; V gene: TRBV27; CDR3 protein: CASRRGGYNEQFF; CDR3 DNA: TGTGCCAGCAGACGGGGGGGTTACAATGAGCAGTTCTTC
clone size: NA; J gene: TRBJ1-1; D gene: NA; V gene: TRBV7-2; CDR3 protein: CASSSRSMNTEAFF; CDR3 DNA: TGTGCCAGCAGCTCAAGGTCCATGAACACTGAAGCTTTCTTT
clone size: NA; J gene: TRBJ2-7; D gene: NA; V gene: TRBV4-3; CDR3 protein: CASSQEVGNAYEQYF; CDR3 DNA: TGCGCCAGCAGCCAAGAGGTAGGGAACGCCTACGAGCAGTACTTC
clone size: NA; J gene: TRBJ2-3; D gene: TRBD2; V gene: TRBV9; CDR3 protein: CASSVLAGVTDTQYF; CDR3 DNA: TGTGCCAGCAGCGTTCTAGCGGGAGTAACAGATACGCAGTATTTT
clone size: NA; J gene: TRBJ1-2; D gene: TRBD1; V gene: TRBV5-1; CDR3 protein: CASSPGQGEDGYTF; CDR3 DNA: TGCGCCAGCAGCCCGGGACAGGGCGAAGATGGCTACACCTTC
clone size: NA; J gene: TRBJ2-2; D gene: NA; V gene: TRBV2; CDR3 protein: CASSGQGRNTGELFF; CDR3 DNA: TGTGCCAGCAGTGGTCAGGGAAGGAACACCGGGGAGCTGTTTTTT
clone size: once; J gene: TRBJ2-3; D gene: TRBD2; V gene: TRBV19; CDR3 protein: CASSIFSGRATDTQYF; CDR3 DNA: TGTGCCAGTAGTATTTTTAGCGGGAGGGCCACAGATACGCAGTATTTT
clone size: NA; J gene: TRBJ1-2; D gene: TRBD1; V gene: TRBV25-1; CDR3 protein: CASSEPGQASGYTF; CDR3 DNA: TGTGCCAGCAGTGAACCAGGACAGGCTAGTGGCTACACCTTC
clone size: once; J gene: TRBJ2-5; D gene: TRBD2; V gene: TRBV5-6; CDR3 protein: CASSSLLAGGETQYF; CDR3 DNA: TGTGCCAGCAGCTCCCTACTAGCGGGGGGGGAGACCCAGTACTTC
clone size: NA; J gene: TRBJ1-5; D gene: TRBD1; V gene: TRBV15; CDR3 protein: CATSREGQGLQPQHF; CDR3 DNA: TGTGCCACCAGCAGAGAGGGACAGGGCCTTCAGCCCCAGCATTTT
clone size: NA; J gene: TRBJ1-1; D gene: NA; V gene: TRBV6-5; CDR3 protein: CASSYVGNRMNTEAFF; CDR3 DNA: TGTGCCAGCAGTTACGTCGGGAATCGGATGAACACTGAAGCTTTCTTT
clone size: NA; J gene: TRBJ2-5; D gene: NA; V gene: TRBV5-6; CDR3 protein: CASSFWGAETQYF; CDR3 DNA: TGTGCCAGCAGCTTTTGGGGTGCGGAGACCCAGTACTTC
clone size: NA; J gene: TRBJ2-1; D gene: TRBD1; V gene: TRBV18; CDR3 protein: CASSPTGTGGLDEQFF; CDR3 DNA: TGTGCCAGCTCACCTACCGGGACAGGGGGTTTGGATGAGCAGTTCTTC
clone size: NA; J gene: TRBJ2-7; D gene: NA; V gene: TRBV5-1; CDR3 protein: CASSLQPSYEQYF; CDR3 DNA: TGCGCCAGCAGCTTGCAGCCTTCCTACGAGCAGTACTTC
clone size: NA; J gene: TRBJ2-6; D gene: TRBD1; V gene: TRBV11-3; CDR3 protein: CASSLRTGGASSGANVLTF; CDR3 DNA: TGTGCCAGCAGCTTACGGACAGGGGGCGCCTCCTCTGGGGCCAACGTCCTGACTTTC
clone size: NA; J gene: TRBJ2-5; D gene: NA; V gene: TRBV7-2; CDR3 protein: CASSLGGVGETQYF; CDR3 DNA: TGTGCCAGCAGCTTAGGTGGGGTGGGAGAGACCCAGTACTTC
clone size: NA; J gene: TRBJ1-1; D gene: NA; V gene: TRBV7-9; CDR3 protein: CASSFRVNTEAFF; CDR3 DNA: TGTGCCAGCAGCTTCAGAGTGAACACTGAAGCTTTCTTT
clone size: NA; J gene: TRBJ2-5; D gene: NA; V gene: TRBV5-1; CDR3 protein: CASSLQGGETQYF; CDR3 DNA: TGCGCCAGCAGCTTGCAGGGGGGCGAGACCCAGTACTTC
clone size: NA; J gene: TRBJ2-7; D gene: TRBD1; V gene: TRBV30; CDR3 protein: CAWDRVNSYEQYF; CDR3 DNA: TGTGCCTGGGACAGGGTGAACTCCTACGAGCAGTACTTC
clone size: NA; J gene: TRBJ1-5; D gene: NA; V gene: TRBV23-1; CDR3 protein: CVPWPRGNQPQHF; CDR3 DNA: TGCGTCCCGTGGCCACGAGGCAATCAGCCCCAGCATTTT
clone size: NA; J gene: TRBJ2-2; D gene: NA; V gene: TRBV9; CDR3 protein: CASSVVEGSGELFF; CDR3 DNA: TGTGCCAGCAGCGTAGTTGAGGGAAGCGGGGAGCTGTTTTTT